This TCR beta chain comes out of a study of control samples from healthy donors and cancer patients. The protocol was immunoSEQ multiplex PCR, while the TCRdb copy is restricted to in-frame clones and leaves out a portion. There are 100,000 to 150,000 clones in the sample; roughly nine tenths occur only once, and 1.5% to 2% lies in the top ten. The CDR3 consists of 15 residues. CDR1 SGDLS and CDR2 YYNGEE come from the germline V gene. Unmatched junction bases numbered 8, after V lost 4 bases and J lost 2 bases. This TCR was recovered from a man aged 18 to 30 in good health. This chain connects TRBV9 to TRBJ2-7; TRBD1 matches at 8 bases. The sample taken for sequencing was blood. This CDR3 reads CASSSRTGHPYEQYF. CDR3 DNA: TGTGCCAGCAGCTCCAGGACAGGGCACCCCTACGAGCAGTACTTC.